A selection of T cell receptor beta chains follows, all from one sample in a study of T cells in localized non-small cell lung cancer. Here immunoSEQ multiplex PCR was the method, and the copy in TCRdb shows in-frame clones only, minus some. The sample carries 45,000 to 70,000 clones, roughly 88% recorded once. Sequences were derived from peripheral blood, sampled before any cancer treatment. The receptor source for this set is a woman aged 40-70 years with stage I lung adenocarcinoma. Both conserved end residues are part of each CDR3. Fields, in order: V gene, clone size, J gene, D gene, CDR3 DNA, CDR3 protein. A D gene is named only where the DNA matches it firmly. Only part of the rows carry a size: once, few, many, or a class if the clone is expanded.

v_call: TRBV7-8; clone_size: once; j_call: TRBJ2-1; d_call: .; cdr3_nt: TGTGCCAGCAGCCCGCGACAACAACGCACCAATGAGCAGTTCTTC; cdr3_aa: CASSPRQQRTNEQFF
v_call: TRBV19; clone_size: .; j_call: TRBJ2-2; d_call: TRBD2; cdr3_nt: TGTGCCAGTAGTAGGACTAGCGGGGGGCCGAACACCGGGGAGCTGTTTTTT; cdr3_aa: CASSRTSGGPNTGELFF
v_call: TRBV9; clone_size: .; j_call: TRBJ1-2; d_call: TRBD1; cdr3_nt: TGTGCCAGCAGCATTGCCACAGGGGGTACCAGGGGTGGCTACACCTTC; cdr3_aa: CASSIATGGTRGGYTF
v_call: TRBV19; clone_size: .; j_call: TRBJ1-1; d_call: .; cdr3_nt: TGTGCCAGTAGTATGAGTCCCCCGAACACTGAAGCTTTCTTT; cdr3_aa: CASSMSPPNTEAFF
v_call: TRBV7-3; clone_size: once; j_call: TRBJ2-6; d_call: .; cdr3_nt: TGTGCCAGCAGCTTAACGGTGGGCTCTGGGGCCAACGTCCTGACTTTC; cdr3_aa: CASSLTVGSGANVLTF
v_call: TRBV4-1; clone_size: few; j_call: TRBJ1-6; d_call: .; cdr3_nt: TGCGCCAGCAGCCAAGACAGGGTCCCTAATTCACCCCTCCACTTT; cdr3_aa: CASSQDRVPNSPLHF
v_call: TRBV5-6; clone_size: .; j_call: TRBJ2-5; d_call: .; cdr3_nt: TGTGCCAGCAGTCTTCAGGGATCGCAAGAGACCCAGTACTTC; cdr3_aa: CASSLQGSQETQYF
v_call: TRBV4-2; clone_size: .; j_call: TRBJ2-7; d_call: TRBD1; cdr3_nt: TGTGCCAGCAGCCAAGATCGGGACAGAGCCGAGCAGTACTTC; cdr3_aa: CASSQDRDRAEQYF
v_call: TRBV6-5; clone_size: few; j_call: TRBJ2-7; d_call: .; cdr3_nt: TGTGCCAGCAGTTACGGTGTCGAGCAGTACTTC; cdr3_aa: CASSYGVEQYF
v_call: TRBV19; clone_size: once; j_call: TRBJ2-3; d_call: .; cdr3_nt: TGTGCCAGTAGTATGGGGTGGGCAGATACGCAGTATTTT; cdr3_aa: CASSMGWADTQYF
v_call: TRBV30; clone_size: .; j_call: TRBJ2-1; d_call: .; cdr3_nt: TGTGCCTGGAGTTCGGGGACACCCCTCAACAATGAGCAGTTCTTC; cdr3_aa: CAWSSGTPLNNEQFF
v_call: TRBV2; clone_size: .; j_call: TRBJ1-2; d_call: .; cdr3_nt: TGTGCCAGCAACCCTAGAACCGCTAGTTATGGCTACACCTTC; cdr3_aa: CASNPRTASYGYTF
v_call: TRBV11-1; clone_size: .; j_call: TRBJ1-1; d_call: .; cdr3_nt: TGTGCCAGCAGCTTGACAGTTATGAACACTGAAGCTTTCTTT; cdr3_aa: CASSLTVMNTEAFF
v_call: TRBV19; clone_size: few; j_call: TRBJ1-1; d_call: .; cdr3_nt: TGTGCCAGTCAAGGACAGAACACTGAAGCTTTCTTT; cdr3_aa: CASQGQNTEAFF
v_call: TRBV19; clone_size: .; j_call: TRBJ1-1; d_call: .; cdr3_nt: TGTGCCAGTAGTCAACTGACAGGTCGGGAAGCTTTCTTT; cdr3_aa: CASSQLTGREAFF
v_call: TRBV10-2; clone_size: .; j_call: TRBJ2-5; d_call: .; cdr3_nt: TGCGCCAGCAGTGAGGGACTACTACAAGAGACCCAGTACTTC; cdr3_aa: CASSEGLLQETQYF
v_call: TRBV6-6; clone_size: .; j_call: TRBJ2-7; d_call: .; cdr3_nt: TGTGCCAGCAGTCGCCCCCCCTTCAACGAGCAGTACTTC; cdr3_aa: CASSRPPFNEQYF
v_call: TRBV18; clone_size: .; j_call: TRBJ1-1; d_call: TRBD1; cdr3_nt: TGTGCCAGCTCACTCCCTCAGGGGGCTGGGGCTTTCTTT; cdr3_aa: CASSLPQGAGAFF
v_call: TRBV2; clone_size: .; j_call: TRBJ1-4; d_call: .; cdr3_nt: TGTGCCAGCAGTGTCCGGGGCAGGGAAAAACTGTTTTTT; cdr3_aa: CASSVRGREKLFF
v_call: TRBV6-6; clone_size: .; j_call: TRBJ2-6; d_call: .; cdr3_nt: TGTGCCAGCAATTCGCACTCTGGGGCCAACGTCCTGACTTTC; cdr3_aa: CASNSHSGANVLTF
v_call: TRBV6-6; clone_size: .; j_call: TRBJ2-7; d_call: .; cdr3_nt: TGTGCCAGCAGTTATGGCGGGTGGGACTACGAGCAGTACTTC; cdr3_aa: CASSYGGWDYEQYF
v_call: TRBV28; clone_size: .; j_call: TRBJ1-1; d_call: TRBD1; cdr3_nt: TGTGCCAGCAGTCTAGGACAGGGGAACACTGAAGCTTTCTTT; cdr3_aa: CASSLGQGNTEAFF
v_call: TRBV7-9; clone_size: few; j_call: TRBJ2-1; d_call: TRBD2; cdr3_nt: TGTGCCAGCAGCGCGATAGCGGGGAGCTCCTACAATGAGCAGTTCTTC; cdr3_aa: CASSAIAGSSYNEQFF
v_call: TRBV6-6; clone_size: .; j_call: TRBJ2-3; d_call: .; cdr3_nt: TGTGCCAGCCTCAGGGTAGATACGCAGTATTTT; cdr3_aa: CASLRVDTQYF
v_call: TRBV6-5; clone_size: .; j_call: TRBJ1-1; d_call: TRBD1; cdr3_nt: TGTGCCAGCAAGGACAGGGCGGTTTCGCGAGCAGCTTTCTTT; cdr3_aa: CASKDRAVSRAAFF
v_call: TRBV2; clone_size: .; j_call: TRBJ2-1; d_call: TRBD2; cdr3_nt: TGTGCCAGCAGTGGGGGACTAGCGGCCCTAGAGGCCTACAATGAGCAGTTCTTC; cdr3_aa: CASSGGLAALEAYNEQFF
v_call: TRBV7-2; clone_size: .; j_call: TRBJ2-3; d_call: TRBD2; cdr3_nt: TGTGCCAGCAGCTTTCAGCGGGGGGGGTCAGATACGCAGTATTTT; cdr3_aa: CASSFQRGGSDTQYF
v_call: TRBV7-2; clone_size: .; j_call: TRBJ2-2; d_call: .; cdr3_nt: TGTGCCAGCAGCTCCGGGGCAGGCACCGGGGAGCTGTTTTTT; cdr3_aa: CASSSGAGTGELFF
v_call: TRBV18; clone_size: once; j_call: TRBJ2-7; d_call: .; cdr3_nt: TGTGCCAGCTCAATGGGTGGAGGGAGCTACGAGCAGTACTTC; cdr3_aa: CASSMGGGSYEQYF
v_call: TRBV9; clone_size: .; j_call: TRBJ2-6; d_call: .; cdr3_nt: TGTGCCAGCAGCGTGTCGGGGGTTGGGGCCAACGTCCTGACTTTC; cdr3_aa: CASSVSGVGANVLTF
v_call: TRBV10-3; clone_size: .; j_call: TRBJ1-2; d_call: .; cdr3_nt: TGTGCCATCAGTGAGTCACGAGGCTATGGCTACACCTTC; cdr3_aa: CAISESRGYGYTF
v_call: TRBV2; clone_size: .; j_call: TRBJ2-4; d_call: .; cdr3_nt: TGTGCCAGCAAACAGTCCCTCTTAGCCAAAAACATTCAGTACTTC; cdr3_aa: CASKQSLLAKNIQYF
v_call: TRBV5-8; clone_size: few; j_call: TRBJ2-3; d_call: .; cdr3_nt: TGTGCCAGCAGCTTACGGACGTCCACAGATACGCAGTATTTT; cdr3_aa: CASSLRTSTDTQYF
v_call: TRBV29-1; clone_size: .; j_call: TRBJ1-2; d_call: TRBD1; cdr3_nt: TGCAGCGTTGCCGACAGGGGTATGGGCTACACCTTC; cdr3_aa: CSVADRGMGYTF
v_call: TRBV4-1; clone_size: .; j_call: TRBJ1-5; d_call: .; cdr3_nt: TGCGCCAGCAGCCAAGATCAGGCACAGGGATTTCGGCCCCAGCATTTT; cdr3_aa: CASSQDQAQGFRPQHF
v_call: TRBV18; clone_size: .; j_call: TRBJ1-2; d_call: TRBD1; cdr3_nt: TGTGCCAGCTCACCACTCCGACAGGGGGCTAACTATGGCTACACCTTC; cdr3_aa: CASSPLRQGANYGYTF
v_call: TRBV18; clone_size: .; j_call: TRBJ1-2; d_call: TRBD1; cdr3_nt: TGTGCCAGCTCACCACCCAGACAGGGGTATGGCTACACCTTC; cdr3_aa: CASSPPRQGYGYTF
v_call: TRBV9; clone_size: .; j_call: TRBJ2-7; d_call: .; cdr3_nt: TGTGCCAGCAGCCCCCGCCGGGACAACTACGAGCAGTACTTC; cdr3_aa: CASSPRRDNYEQYF
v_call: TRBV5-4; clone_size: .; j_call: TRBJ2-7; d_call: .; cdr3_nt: TGTGCCAGCAGCTTAAACAACTACGAGCAGTACTTC; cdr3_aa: CASSLNNYEQYF
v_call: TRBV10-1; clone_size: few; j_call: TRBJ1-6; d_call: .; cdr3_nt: TGCGCCAGCAGTGAGTTGCCGGGAAGATCACCCCTCCACTTT; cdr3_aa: CASSELPGRSPLHF
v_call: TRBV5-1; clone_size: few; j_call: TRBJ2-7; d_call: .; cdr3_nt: TGCGCCAGCAGCTTGGAACCCTTAATGGGGGCAAACATACACGGCGAGCAGTACTTC; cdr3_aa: CASSLEPLMGANIHGEQYF
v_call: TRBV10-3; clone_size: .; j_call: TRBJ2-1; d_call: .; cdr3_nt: TGTGCCATCGAAATAGCGGAAGGGAATGAGCAGTTCTTC; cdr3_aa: CAIEIAEGNEQFF
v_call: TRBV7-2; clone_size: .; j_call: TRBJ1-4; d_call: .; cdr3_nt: TGTGCCAGCAGCTTACAGGGCAGGTCACAAGAAAAACTGTTTTTT; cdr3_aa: CASSLQGRSQEKLFF
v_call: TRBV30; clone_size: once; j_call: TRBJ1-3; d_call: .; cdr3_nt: TGTGCCTGGGGGGGGAGAGGCTCTGGAAACACCATATATTTT; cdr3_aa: CAWGGRGSGNTIYF
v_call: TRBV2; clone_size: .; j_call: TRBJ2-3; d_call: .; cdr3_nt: TGTGCCACGTTGCTAGGAGGGGGAAGCACAGATACGCAGTATTTT; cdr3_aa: CATLLGGGSTDTQYF
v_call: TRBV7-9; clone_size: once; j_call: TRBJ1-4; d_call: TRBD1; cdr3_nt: TGTGCCAGCAGCGTAAGGACAGGGGTCACTAATGAAAAACTGTTTTTT; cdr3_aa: CASSVRTGVTNEKLFF